The 30 T cell receptor beta chains below all came from one sample that was sequenced in a study of identical twins. TCRdb re-derived calls from the 5' RACE reads in MiXCR, one entry per CDR3 protein. The top ten hold about 8.1% of the sample, which has about 340,000 distinct CDR3 sequences, approximately 8.8% seen once. Sequencing input: naive T cells sorted from blood. The receptors stem from a woman between 45 and 60 years old in good health.

In its sample, this clonotype was seen a few times. The genes are TRBV12-3 or TRBV12-4 and TRBJ2-7; 8 bases fit TRBD1. The junction had 7 bases not matched to a gene; V was cut back by 6 bases and J by 0 bases. CDR3 length: 15 residues. The CDR3 loop reads CASRAAGTGSYEQYF. CDR3 in DNA: TGTGCCAGCAGGGCAGCCGGGACAGGCTCCTACGAGCAGTACTTC.

Comment on this clonotype: This may stem from a read error, because a much larger clone lies one nucleotide away. J is TRBJ2-2 and V is TRBV5-1; D ambiguous. From germline, CDR1 is SGHRS and CDR2 YFSETQ. Trimming removed 5 bases from V and 0 bases from J, with 8 bases in between. The CDR3 runs to 14 residues. The CDR3 is CASRGLPNTGELFF. CDR3 in DNA: TGCGCCAGCAGAGGCCTGCCGAACACCGGGGAGCTGTTTTTT. The full variable domain, in which reference TRBV5-1 and TRBJ2-2 provide the parts outside the CDR3, is KAGVTQTPRYLIKTRGQQVTLSCSPISGHRSVSWYQQTPGQGLQFLFEYFSETQRNKGNFPGRFSGRQFSNSRSEMNVSTLELGDSALYLCASRGLPNTGELFFGEGSRLTVL.

This clonotype was seen a handful of times. The chain uses TRBV5-1 and TRBJ1-1; D is uncertain. Trimming shortened V by 2 bases and J by 2 bases, and 10 bases separated the two germline ends. CDR1 and CDR2 (germline): SGHRS, YFSETQ. The CDR3 has 14 amino acids. CDR3 in DNA: TGCGCCAGCAGCTTCGACATATTCAACACTGAAGCTTTCTTT. This gives the protein CASSFDIFNTEAFF.

This clonotype appeared many times. This sequence joins TRBV21-1 and TRBJ1-5; TRBD1 was called by the table and not checked on the DNA. TRBV21-1 is flagged as a pseudogene. The length of the CDR3 is 14 residues. The CDR3 DNA reads as TGTGCCAGCAGCAAAAGGACAGGCAATCAGCCCCAGCATTTT. Translating gives CASSKRTGNQPQHF.

This clonotype has just a few counts. The chain uses TRBV7-2 and TRBJ2-3, with D possibly matching TRBD2 (6 bases). Trimming stripped 6 bases from V and 4 bases from J, with 11 bases between. This CDR3 contains 13 residues. CDR1 and CDR2 (germline): SGHTA, FQGNSA. The CDR3 DNA reads as TGTGCCAGCAGTAGGAGGGCCTCAGATACGCAGTATTTT. Translated, it gives CASSRRASDTQYF.

The V call is TRBV11-2, the J call TRBJ2-5; D remains ambiguous. Germline CDR1 and CDR2: SGHAT and FQNNGV. This CDR3 comprises 15 residues. Trimming removed 0 bases from V and 6 bases from J, with 14 bases in between. CDR3 region: CASSLDHRVQKTQYF. In DNA, the CDR3 is TGTGCCAGCAGCTTAGATCATCGGGTACAGAAGACCCAGTACTTC.

The chain couples TRBV12-5 to TRBJ2-7, with TRBD1 as a possible D gene (6 bases). Trimming removed 0 bases from V and 3 bases from J, with 27 bases in between. The germline gives CDR1 LGHNT, CDR2 FRNRAP. This CDR3 spans 20 amino acids. The DNA of the CDR3 is TGTGCTAGTGGTTTGGTACTACCGGATCAGGGGAAGGTTGTGAACTACGAGCAGTACTTC. It translates to CASGLVLPDQGKVVNYEQYF.

Only a few counts were recorded for this clonotype. V usage is TRBV6-6 and J usage is TRBJ2-1, with 14 nucleotides matching TRBD2. Germline V gene data show CDR1 as MNHNY and CDR2 as SVGAGI (reference sequence). This CDR3 spans 17 amino acids. V was clipped by 0 bases and J by 8 bases; unmatched bases: 6. The CDR3 loop reads CASSYSRTSGRKHEQFF. CDR3 bases: TGTGCCAGCAGTTACTCCCGGACTAGCGGGAGGAAACATGAGCAGTTCTTC.

This clonotype was seen ten or more times. The chain has TRBV7-6 and TRBJ1-1; no clear D gene. The CDR3 sequence is 13 residues long. V was pared by 5 bases and J by 1 base, with 8 bases between. CDR1 is SGHVS and CDR2 is FNYEAQ in the germline V gene. CDR3 nucleotides: TGTGCCAGCAGCATAAGTTGGAACACTGAAGCTTTCTTT. Protein: CASSISWNTEAFF.

In its sample, this clonotype was seen a few times. This sequence joins TRBV6-6 and TRBJ2-1, with 15 bases lining up with TRBD2. The CDR3 runs to 16 residues. Germline CDR1 and CDR2: MNHNY and SVGAGI (reference sequence). J was trimmed by 10 bases and V by 2 bases; bases with no gene match: 6. The chain's CDR3 is CASSYPGLAGGSEQFF. The CDR3 DNA is TGTGCCAGCAGTTACCCCGGACTAGCGGGAGGGAGCGAGCAGTTCTTC.

This clonotype was seen more than once but under ten times. The chain uses TRBV3-1 and TRBJ2-1; 7 nucleotides match TRBD2. Unmatched junction bases numbered 15, after V lost 4 bases and J lost 6 bases. The CDR3 totals 17 residues. CDR1 is LGHDT, CDR2 YNNKEL, per germline (reference sequence). Written as DNA, the CDR3 is TGTGCCAGCAGCCTAGCCCCTCTAGCGGTAGCGGGCAATGAGCAGTTCTTC. Amino acids: CASSLAPLAVAGNEQFF.

In this sample, this clonotype turned up many times. V usage is TRBV12-3 or TRBV12-4 and J usage is TRBJ1-3; D gene ambiguous. Trimming took 6 bases from V and 0 from J, leaving 6 bases between them. The CDR3 is 13 residues long. The DNA of the CDR3 is TGTGCCAGCAGCCTATACTCTGGAAACACCATATATTTT. It specifies CASSLYSGNTIYF.

This clonotype was detected only a few times. The rearrangement joins TRBV5-1 to TRBJ1-1; tentative D call: TRBD1 (5 bases). Deletions cut 0 bases from V and 0 bases from J, with 9 bases between. Germline CDR1 is SGHRS and CDR2 is YFSETQ. This CDR3 is built from 15 residues. CDR3 region: CASSLAGDLNTEAFF. The DNA of the CDR3 is TGCGCCAGCAGCTTGGCCGGGGACTTGAACACTGAAGCTTTCTTT.

The CDR3 region is CASSLVRGTGETQYF. The CDR3 DNA sequence: TGTGCCAGCAGCTTAGTACGGGGGACCGGAGAGACCCAGTACTTC. J is TRBJ2-5 and V is TRBV13; maybe TRBD2 (6 bases). Germline lookup yields CDR1 PRHDT and CDR2 FYEKMQ (reference sequence). Deletions cut 1 base from V and 4 bases from J, with 13 bases between. The CDR3 has 15 residues.

This clonotype showed up just a few times. The CDR3 DNA is TGTGCCAGCAGCTTAGGCCCCGATTCTAGCAGGGAGCTGTTTTTT. It encodes CASSLGPDSSRELFF. The J gene is TRBJ2-2, the V gene TRBV11-2; TRBD2 might be the D (5 bases). Trimming took off 1 base at V and 9 bases at J, with 15 bases between the two ends. The CDR3 runs to 15 residues. Germline CDR1 and CDR2: SGHAT and FQNNGV. Full variable domain (remainder filled in from reference TRBV11-2 and TRBJ2-2): EAGVAQSPRYKIIEKRQSVAFWCNPISGHATLYWYQQILGQGPKLLIQFQNNGVVDDSQLPKDRFSAERLKGVDSTLKIQPAKLEDSAVYLCASSLGPDSSRELFFGEGSRLTVL.

V is TRBV7-6 and J is TRBJ2-5; 13 bases are a match to TRBD2. Germline CDR1 SGHVS, CDR2 FNYEAQ. This CDR3 spans 15 amino acids. Losses at the gene ends were 5 bases for V and 7 bases for J; bases not matched to a gene: 7. The CDR3: CASSPGTSGIGTQYF. The CDR3, as DNA: TGTGCCAGCAGCCCCGGGACTAGCGGGATAGGGACCCAGTACTTC.

This clonotype was observed a few times. This chain connects TRBV20-1 to TRBJ2-1; 14 bases fit TRBD2. CDR3 size: 14 residues. The germline V gene encodes CDR1 DFQATT and CDR2 SNEGSKA (reference sequence). V lost 5 bases to trimming and J lost 8 bases; unmatched junction nucleotides: 5. The CDR3 DNA follows: TGCAGTGCTCGCGTGGGACTAGCGGGAGATGAGCAGTTCTTC. Translation: CSARVGLAGDEQFF.

This rearrangement joins TRBV12-3 or TRBV12-4 to TRBJ2-1; the D is unclear. The V and J ends lost 3 bases and 8 bases respectively, with 11 bases between them. CDR3 size: 13 residues. The CDR3 sequence: CASSFRPAHEQFF. CDR3 in DNA: TGTGCCAGCAGTTTCAGACCCGCCCATGAGCAGTTCTTC.

This clonotype was counted between two and nine times. CDR3 DNA: TGTGCCAGCAGTGAGGGCAGGTCGCCCTCGCAGTACTTC. Its protein is CASSEGRSPSQYF. J is TRBJ2-7 and V is TRBV6-1; D not resolved. The CDR3 runs to 13 residues. Trimming left V 3 bases short and J 9 bases short, with 15 bases between. The germline CDR1 and CDR2 sequences are MNHNS and SASEGT.

This clonotype was seen many times. V and J are TRBV20-1 and TRBJ1-4; D is undetermined. Germline CDR1 reads DFQATT; CDR2 reads SNEGSKA (reference sequence). CDR3 length equals 11 residues. Trimming took off 6 bases at V and 7 bases at J, with 9 bases between the two ends. CDR3 in amino acids: CSAYGGEKLFF. The CDR3 DNA follows: TGCAGTGCCTACGGAGGTGAAAAACTGTTTTTT.

This clonotype was found a few times. The V and J genes are TRBV6-6 and TRBJ1-5, with 7 bases lining up with TRBD1. The CDR3 loop spans 16 amino acids. Germline assignment: CDR1 MNHNY and CDR2 SVGAGI (reference sequence). Trimming cost V 2 bases and J 2 bases; bases outside gene matches: 6. The CDR3 DNA sequence: TGTGCCAGCAGTTACCTGGCCGGACAGGGCAATCAGCCCCAGCATTTT. Its protein is CASSYLAGQGNQPQHF.

This chain joins TRBV5-1 and TRBJ2-5; tentatively, D is TRBD2 (6 bases). The CDR3 spans 14 residues. Trimming took off 3 bases at V and 4 bases at J, with 13 bases between the two ends. Germline-derived CDR1 and CDR2 are SGHRS and YFSETQ. Here the CDR3 reads CASSSGGPLETQYF. The DNA of the CDR3 is TGCGCCAGCAGCTCAGGAGGGCCATTAGAGACCCAGTACTTC.

The sample holds a few counts of this clonotype. The chain has TRBV11-2 and TRBJ2-3; the D gene is possibly TRBD2 (6 bases). This CDR3 comprises 15 residues. Looked up from germline, CDR1 is SGHAT and CDR2 is FQNNGV. Deletions cut 2 bases from V and 2 bases from J, with 11 bases between. The CDR3 DNA is TGTGCCAGCAGCTTAAGGCGGGGCTACACAGATACGCAGTATTTT. Its translation: CASSLRRGYTDTQYF.

Ten or more counts support this clonotype. The chain employs TRBV12-3 or TRBV12-4 and TRBJ2-1, with 10 bases fitting TRBD2. The CDR3 runs 16 residues. The trim removed 7 bases at V and 7 bases at J, leaving 13 bases unmatched. The CDR3 region has the DNA TGTGCCAGCACCAGAGATCTAGCGGGAGCTTGGAATGAGCAGTTCTTC. This codes for CASTRDLAGAWNEQFF.

This clonotype showed up many times. The rearrangement uses TRBV7-9 and TRBJ2-7; no firm D call. CDR3 length: 13 residues. V lost 5 bases and J lost 2, with 10 bases in between. CDR1 SEHNR and CDR2 FQNEAQ come from the germline V gene (reference sequence). Here the CDR3 reads CASSPDTAYEQYV. In nucleotides, the CDR3 is TGTGCCAGCAGCCCAGACACGGCCTACGAGCAGTACGTC.

This clonotype was found many times. The V call is TRBV6-2 or TRBV6-3, the J call TRBJ2-6, with TRBD1 matching over 7 bases. This CDR3 is built from 20 residues. V was clipped by 7 bases and J by 2 bases; unmatched bases: 20. Germline CDR1 is MNHEY and CDR2 is SVGEGT. This chain's CDR3 is CASTIQGRSTKFTGANVLTF. As DNA, the CDR3 is TGTGCCAGCACTATACAGGGGCGGTCGACGAAATTTACTGGGGCCAACGTCCTGACTTTC.

This clonotype was counted a single time. CDR3 protein: CASSWGEDTEAFF. The CDR3 region has the DNA TGTGCCAGCAGCTGGGGGGAGGACACTGAAGCTTTCTTT. This sequence joins TRBV3-1 and TRBJ1-1; perhaps TRBD1 as D (5 bases). Germline V gene lookup returns CDR1 LGHDT and CDR2 YNNKEL (reference sequence). The length of the CDR3 is 13 residues. The V end was cut by 5 bases, the J end by 3 bases, with 10 bases between.

In its sample, this clonotype was seen many times. The V gene is TRBV20-1, the J gene TRBJ2-1, with 7 nucleotides matching TRBD1. The ends lost 6 bases at V and 8 bases at J; junction bases unmatched: 16. This CDR3 is 15 amino acids long. Germline CDR1 reads DFQATT; CDR2 reads SNEGSKA (reference sequence). The CDR3 DNA reads as TGCAGTGCATCAGACAGGGATAATTGGAACGATGAGCAGTTCTTC. Residues: CSASDRDNWNDEQFF.

The chain links TRBV5-1 to TRBJ2-7; tentatively, D is TRBD1 or TRBD2 (5 bases each). Germline assignment: CDR1 SGHRS and CDR2 YFSETQ. V was clipped by 4 bases and J by 6 bases, with 14 bases between them. The length of the CDR3 is 13 residues. CDR3 region: CASSPGTVVEQYF. DNA for the CDR3: TGCGCCAGCAGCCCCGGGACCGTCGTCGAGCAGTACTTC.

The J gene is TRBJ2-2, the V gene TRBV11-2, with 7 bases that match TRBD1. This CDR3 is built from 15 residues. Trimming cost V 4 bases and J 3 bases; bases outside gene matches: 5. Per the germline V gene, CDR1 is SGHAT and CDR2 is FQNNGV. The CDR3 DNA is TGTGCCAGCAGCTGGGACAGCGAGGACACCGGGGAGCTGTTTTTT. This gives the protein CASSWDSEDTGELFF.